The clone carrying this TCR beta chain was counted between two and nine times. The source of the sample is a study of blood T cells in healthy people across ages. Primers used in a second PCR of about 6 to 11 cycles were a sample-barcoded 5' primer and a J-beta primer mix. TCRdb reprocessed the 5' RACE reads via MiXCR and lists one record per CDR3 protein. The sample yields around 1,800,000 distinct CDR3 sequences, roughly two fifths seen once. This CDR3 is 17 amino acids long. The trim removed 5 bases at V and 6 bases at J, leaving 16 bases unmatched. Germline V lookup: CDR1 LGHNA, CDR2 YNFKEQ. The gene calls are TRBV4-2 and TRBJ2-3; 8 nucleotides align to TRBD1. Material: blood. The sequence derives from a human donor in good health. The CDR3 reads CASSLTRDRSPRDTQYF. The CDR3, as DNA: TGTGCCAGCAGCTTAACGAGGGACAGGTCCCCCAGGGATACGCAGTATTTT.